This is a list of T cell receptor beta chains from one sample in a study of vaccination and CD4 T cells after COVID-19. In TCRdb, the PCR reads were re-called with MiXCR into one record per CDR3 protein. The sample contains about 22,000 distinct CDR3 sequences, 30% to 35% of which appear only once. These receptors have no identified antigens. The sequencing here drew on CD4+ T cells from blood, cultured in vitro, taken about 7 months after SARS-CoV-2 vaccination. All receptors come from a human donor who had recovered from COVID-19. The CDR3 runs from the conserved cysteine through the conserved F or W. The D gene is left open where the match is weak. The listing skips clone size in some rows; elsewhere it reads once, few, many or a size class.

CDR3: CAIRTGTGGGEQYF
DNA: TGTGCCATCAGGACCGGGACAGGGGGGGGCGAGCAGTACTTC
V: TRBV10-3
size: few
J: TRBJ2-7
D: TRBD1

CDR3: CASSDEGALSQYF
DNA: TGTGCCAGCAGCGACGAGGGCGCTCTATCGCAGTATTTT
V: TRBV6-2/TRBV6-3
size: .
J: TRBJ2-3
D: .

CDR3: CASSTLRRDRVYEQYF
DNA: TGTGCCAGCAGTACCCTTAGGCGGGACAGGGTTTACGAGCAGTACTTC
V: TRBV6-1
size: .
J: TRBJ2-7
D: TRBD1

CDR3: CASRRGLENTDTQYF
DNA: TGTGCCAGCAGACGGGGACTAGAGAACACAGATACGCAGTATTTT
V: TRBV7-9
size: .
J: TRBJ2-3
D: TRBD2

CDR3: CSARGAGELPYEQYF
DNA: TGCAGTGCTAGGGGAGCGGGAGAGCTTCCCTACGAGCAGTACTTC
V: TRBV20-1
size: .
J: TRBJ2-7
D: TRBD2

CDR3: CSARDPSGNHYGYTF
DNA: TGCAGTGCTAGAGACCCCAGTGGCAACCACTATGGCTACACCTTC
V: TRBV20-1
size: .
J: TRBJ1-2
D: .

CDR3: CASRPIRGGYEQYF
DNA: TGTGCCAGCAGACCTATCAGGGGAGGCTACGAGCAGTACTTC
V: TRBV6-1
size: .
J: TRBJ2-7
D: .

CDR3: CASSLGSYQETQYF
DNA: TGTGCCAGCAGCTTAGGATCCTACCAAGAGACCCAGTACTTC
V: TRBV7-9
size: few
J: TRBJ2-5
D: .

CDR3: CATRGSNQPQHF
DNA: TGTGCCACCCGGGGGAGCAATCAGCCCCAGCATTTT
V: TRBV28
size: .
J: TRBJ1-5
D: .

CDR3: CASSPLRSPLHF
DNA: TGTGCCAGCAGCCCCCTTCGGTCACCCCTCCACTTT
V: TRBV6-2/TRBV6-3
size: once
J: TRBJ1-6
D: .

CDR3: CASSIRIGTGTEAFF
DNA: TGTGCCAGCAGCATAAGGATCGGGACAGGGACTGAAGCTTTCTTT
V: TRBV7-9
size: few
J: TRBJ1-1
D: TRBD1

CDR3: CASSLARHNQPQHF
DNA: TGTGCCAGCAGTTTGGCCCGACACAATCAGCCCCAGCATTTT
V: TRBV27
size: few
J: TRBJ1-5
D: .

CDR3: CAAGQGSSGANVLTF
DNA: TGTGCCGCCGGACAGGGGAGCTCTGGGGCCAACGTCCTGACTTTC
V: TRBV19
size: .
J: TRBJ2-6
D: TRBD1

CDR3: CSASPRRAGDTQYF
DNA: TGCAGTGCTAGCCCGCGGAGGGCGGGAGATACGCAGTATTTT
V: TRBV20-1
size: .
J: TRBJ2-3
D: .